This TCR beta chain was obtained from a study of blood T cell repertoires in COVID-19. Germline V gene sequence: CDR1 KGHSH, CDR2 LQKENI. The CDR3 spans 15 residues. V was shortened by 5 bases and J by 8 bases, with 19 bases between the two germline ends. Data came from immunoSEQ multiplex PCR; TCRdb stores just in-frame clones and leaves some out. The sample has around 170,000 clones, roughly 70% seen once; the top ten hold about 3%. The clonotype originates from a woman of 80 years or more with acute or convalescent COVID-19. Sequences were obtained from peripheral blood. This chain joins TRBV18 and TRBJ2-1; D possibly corresponds to TRBD2 (6 bases). CDR3 sequence reads: CASSSLDGREDEQFF. DNA of the CDR3: TGTGCCAGCTCATCCCTCGATGGCAGGGAGGATGAGCAGTTCTTC.